Shown below are 3 T cell receptor beta chains from a single sample sequenced in a study of CD8+ T cells in alopecia areata. Once RNA had been extracted, it was reverse transcribed into cDNA to act as the sequencing template. Clones were read by immunoSEQ multiplex PCR, and TCRdb kept only the in-frame ones, dropping some. The sample carries 100,000 to 150,000 clones, roughly 50% recorded once. The specimen was NKG2D-low CD8+ T cells sorted from blood. These receptors were taken from a human donor with alopecia areata.

The chain has TRBV29-1 and TRBJ2-7, with a tentative D call TRBD2 (5 bases). This CDR3 spans 14 amino acids. Germline CDR1 SQVTM, CDR2 ANQGSEA. V lost 4 bases and J 4 bases, leaving 17 bases between the germline ends. DNA of the CDR3: TGCAGCGTTGCGGGTCTAGCTGGGTTTTACGAGCAGTACTTC. Encoded protein: CSVAGLAGFYEQYF.

The rearrangement joins TRBV15 to TRBJ2-3; tentative D call: TRBD2 (5 bases). Germline V gives CDR1 LNHNV, CDR2 YYDKDF (reference sequence). This CDR3 is 15 amino acids long. Between the trimmed V and J ends, which lost 3 bases and 2 bases, there was a span of 12 bases. In DNA form, the CDR3 reads TGTGCCACCAGCAGCCGGGAACTTGACACAGATACGCAGTATTTT. Its translation is CATSSRELDTDTQYF.

The chain combines TRBV27 with TRBJ2-7, with 9 positions matching TRBD1. V was pared by 8 bases and J by 6 bases, with 8 bases of the junction left unmatched. The CDR3 runs to 13 residues. Germline V gene data show CDR1 as MNHEY and CDR2 as SMNVEV (reference sequence). The CDR3 loop reads CASGGQGSREQYF. The CDR3 DNA reads as TGTGCCAGCGGAGGACAGGGGTCCCGCGAGCAGTACTTC.